This T cell receptor beta chain was captured in a study of blood T cell repertoires in COVID-19 (TCRdb year 2020). For the wider study: Collaborator samples came from the United States, Italy and Spain and covered acute and convalescent phases of COVID-19. The repertoires were made available in a free public database intended to serve as a resource for research on the immune response to SARS-CoV-2. Subjects who had been exposed to COVID-19, were actively infected with it, or had recovered from it provided the deeply sampled blood TCRbeta repertoires that made up the dataset. The material from the prospective study consisted of cDNA or gDNA derived from T cells, B-cell-depleted T cells, or PBMCs. HLA class I and class II types, where available, came from metadata supplied by the sample provider rather than from assay-based typing. The samples were drawn from the first 160 participants of the ongoing ImmuneRACE study and from roughly 1,300 subjects provided by 6 global collaborators. A de-identified subject ID, COVID-19 status, age in years and sex were almost always included in the sample metadata. The paper as a whole reports these results and caveats: How much clinical and demographic metadata was included differed by source and by participant, and the metadata was provided uncurated.

Each collaborating institution followed its own protocols to collect whole blood in K2EDTA tubes. For TCRbeta analysis, collaborators shipped samples in one of three forms: frozen whole blood, isolated PBMCs, or DNA extracted from either of those sample types. The immunoSEQ Assay, a bias-controlled multiplex PCR, was used to amplify TCRbeta CDR3 regions from genomic DNA. Regarding the original processing steps: The number of nucleated cells in each sample was estimated from the amplification of reference gene primers within the assay. To quantify the absolute abundance of each unique TCRbeta CDR3 rearrangement, sequence reads were collapsed and filtered. For each sample, productive Simpson clonality was calculated by taking the square root of Simpson's diversity index across productive rearrangements. This is the immuneACCESS table as TCRdb keeps it, with only in-frame sequences that have V and J called. A part of the clones is gone; compared with another copy, unresolved V genes explain less than half, and the rest is unexplained. The DNA gave D and trimming, while V, J and clone size come from that table. The table for this sample lists 200,000 to 300,000 clones; more than 75% of them were counted only once. The top ten constitute 12% of the sample.

Regarding this clone: Its antigen is currently not known. Per-base qualities were not stored, and no clone one base away is much larger.

Trimmed from V: 4 bases; trimmed from J: 4 bases; junction bases lacking a gene match: 4. The CDR3 runs 15 amino acids, cysteine and phenylalanine included. Of the read, only the CDR3 DNA is kept; its 45 bases are in frame from base 1. CDR1 and CDR2 are drawn from the germline V gene: SGHRS, YFSETQ. Sequenced: peripheral blood. The chain uses TRBV5-1 and TRBJ2-7; 14 nucleotides in the junction match TRBD2. The sequence derives from a man older than 75 with acute or convalescent COVID-19. The nucleotide sequence reads as follows: TGCGCCAGCAGCCGACTAGCGGGAGGGGGTTACGAGCAGTACTTC. It codes for CASSRLAGGGYEQYF.